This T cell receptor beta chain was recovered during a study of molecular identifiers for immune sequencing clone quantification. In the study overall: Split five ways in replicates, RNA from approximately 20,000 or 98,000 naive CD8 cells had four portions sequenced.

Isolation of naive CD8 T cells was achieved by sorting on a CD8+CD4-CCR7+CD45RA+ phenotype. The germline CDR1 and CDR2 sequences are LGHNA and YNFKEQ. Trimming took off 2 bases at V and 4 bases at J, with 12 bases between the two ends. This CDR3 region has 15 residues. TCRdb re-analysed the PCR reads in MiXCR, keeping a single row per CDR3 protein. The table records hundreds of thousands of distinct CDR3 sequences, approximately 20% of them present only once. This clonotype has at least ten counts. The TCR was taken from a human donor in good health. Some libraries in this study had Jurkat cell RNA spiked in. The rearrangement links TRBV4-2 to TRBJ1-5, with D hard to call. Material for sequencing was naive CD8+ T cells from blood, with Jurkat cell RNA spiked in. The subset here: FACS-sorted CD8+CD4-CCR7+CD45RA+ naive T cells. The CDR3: CASSQLVSGNQPQHF. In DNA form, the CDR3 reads TGTGCCAGCAGCCAATTGGTGTCAGGAAATCAGCCCCAGCATTTT.